The 12 T cell receptor beta chains in this list originate from one sample, sequenced in a study of shared clonotypes between healthy human individuals. The data were produced by immunoSEQ multiplex PCR, yet TCRdb's version contains in-frame clones alone and is incomplete. Of 1.6 million or so clones listed, about 96% are singletons. Source material: naive CD4+ T cells sorted from blood. Subset: CD45RA+ positively selected. These TCRs come from a man aged 25-45 years in good health.

The chain joins TRBV19 to TRBJ2-1; D remains unclear. Germline assignment: CDR1 LNHDA and CDR2 SQIVND (reference sequence). Trimming cost V 3 bases and J 0 bases, with 12 bases left between them. CDR3 length: 16 residues. The DNA for the CDR3 is TGTGCCAGTAGTATCCAGATCATTAGCTCCTACAATGAGCAGTTCTTC. It encodes CASSIQIISSYNEQFF.

This chain's CDR3 is CASSDRGGSIYNEQFF. The CDR3 DNA reads TGTGCCAGCAGTGATCGTGGAGGGTCGATATACAATGAGCAGTTCTTC. The chain joins TRBV25-1 to TRBJ2-1, with D maybe TRBD2 (6 bases). Germline loops: CDR1 MGHDK, CDR2 SYGVNS. The germline V and J ends were trimmed by 3 bases and 4 bases, with 16 bases remaining between them. This CDR3 has 16 amino acids.

This clone has a single count. The chain carries TRBV4-1 and TRBJ1-1; D uncertain. The CDR3 runs to 13 residues. The ends were cut back, 0 bases at V and 7 bases at J, with 9 bases in the middle. Germline CDR1 MGHRA, CDR2 YSYEKL. CDR3 sequence (DNA): TGCGCCAGCAGCCAAGACCCCGGTCGTGAAGCTTTCTTT. This gives the protein CASSQDPGREAFF.

The CDR3 bases are TGTGCCAGCAGCTGGGAGGTAGCGGGAGTCTACGAGCAGTACTTC. This encodes CASSWEVAGVYEQYF. The chain has TRBV7-2 and TRBJ2-7, with TRBD2 identical over 9 bases. CDR1 is SGHTA and CDR2 is FQGNSA in the germline V gene. The CDR3 runs 15 residues. V trimming: 4 bases; J trimming: 3 bases; junction bases outside the gene matches: 7.

CDR3: CASSFGQGLYGYTF. For the CDR3, the DNA is TGTGCCAGCAGCTTCGGACAGGGCCTCTATGGCTACACCTTC. This chain links TRBV11-2 with TRBJ1-2, with 8 bases lining up with TRBD1. V lost 3 bases and J lost 4; bases outside the gene matches: 4. CDR3 size: 14 residues. Per the germline V gene, CDR1 is SGHAT and CDR2 is FQNNGV.

V gene TRBV4-1 combines with J gene TRBJ1-4; D is unclear. Germline assignment: CDR1 MGHRA and CDR2 YSYEKL. This CDR3 spans 15 amino acids. Between the trimmed V and J ends, which lost 4 bases and 4 bases, there was a span of 13 bases. This chain's CDR3 is CASSLRGTSNEKLFF. In DNA, the CDR3 is TGCGCCAGCAGCCTCAGAGGAACCAGTAATGAAAAACTGTTTTTT.

The chain uses TRBV7-9 and TRBJ2-2; 11 bases are a match to TRBD2. J lost 6 bases, V lost 1 base, and 7 bases had no gene match. The CDR3 covers 17 residues. Germline values: CDR1 SEHNR, CDR2 FQNEAQ (reference sequence). The CDR3 sequence: CASSLVLLAGVPGELFF. In DNA, the CDR3 is TGTGCCAGCAGCTTAGTCTTACTAGCGGGAGTTCCCGGGGAGCTGTTTTTT.

This clone was recorded only once. In DNA, the CDR3 is TGCAGCGTTGCTAGCGCCCGGCGCACAGATACGCAGTATTTT. As protein: CSVASARRTDTQYF. The chain employs TRBV29-1 and TRBJ2-3; tentatively, D is TRBD2 (6 bases). CDR1 SQVTM and CDR2 ANQGSEA come from the germline V gene. The CDR3 spans 14 residues. V was shortened by 4 bases and J by 1 base, with 12 bases between the two germline ends.

The V call is TRBV18, the J call TRBJ2-7, with D possibly TRBD2 on 6 matching bases. Looked up from germline, CDR1 is KGHSH and CDR2 is LQKENI. CDR3 length: 13 residues. Trimming took off 4 bases at V and 3 bases at J, with 10 bases between the two ends. CDR3 DNA: TGTGCCAGCTCACGAGGCGGGGACTACGAGCAGTACTTC. Residues: CASSRGGDYEQYF.

The count of this clone is one. The chain combines TRBV18 with TRBJ1-1; weak D call: TRBD1 (6 bases). CDR1 KGHSH and CDR2 LQKENI come from the germline V gene. The CDR3 runs to 15 residues. V was shortened by 4 bases and J by 2 bases, with 14 bases between the two germline ends. The CDR3 here is CASSRGQISNTEAFF. The DNA for the CDR3 is TGTGCCAGCTCACGAGGACAGATCTCAAACACTGAAGCTTTCTTT.

This CDR3 reads CASSQPGLAADNEQFF. The CDR3 DNA sequence: TGCGCCAGCAGCCAGCCGGGACTAGCAGCGGACAATGAGCAGTTCTTC. V and J are TRBV4-1 and TRBJ2-1; 9 bases are a match to TRBD2. Germline CDR1 is MGHRA and CDR2 is YSYEKL. The J segment lost 5 bases and the V segment lost 3 bases, leaving 8 bases of the junction unmatched. This CDR3 spans 16 amino acids.

The chain is built from TRBV4-2 and TRBJ2-1; TRBD2 aligns across 7 bases. This CDR3 is 15 amino acids long. V gave up 5 bases and J gave up 3 bases; unmatched junction bases: 7. CDR1 and CDR2 from the germline V gene are LGHNA and YNFKEQ. Written as DNA, the CDR3 is TGTGCCAGCAGCTTCGGAGCGGGGCTCTACAATGAGCAGTTCTTC. Its protein product is CASSFGAGLYNEQFF.